The rows below give T cell receptor beta chains drawn from one sample of a study of blood T cell repertoires in COVID-19. The method was immunoSEQ multiplex PCR; TCRdb's version includes in-frame clones alone and lacks a portion of them. The table shows about 220,000 clones, with over 65% occurring only once. The sequenced sample was PBMCs or T cells enriched from blood (not recorded which). The source is a woman in her sixties who had recovered from COVID-19. CDR3s include the opening cysteine and the closing phenylalanine or tryptophan. D genes are given only for firm matches. A row's size may be missing; if present it is once, few, many or a size class.

.	TRBD1	TRBJ2-7	TRBV3-1/TRBV3-2	TGTGCCAGCAGCCAAGATGGGGGAGGCAGGGGGCGAAACGAGCAGTACTTC	CASSQDGGGRGRNEQYF
.	.	TRBJ1-2	TRBV7-2	TGCGCTGACAGCGTCCAACAGGGCCCGTATGGCTACACCTTC	CADSVQQGPYGYTF
few	.	TRBJ2-7	TRBV7-9	TGTGCCAGCAGCTCTCAGGGCTACGAGCAGTACTTC	CASSSQGYEQYF
.	TRBD2	TRBJ2-1	TRBV7-8	TGTGCCAGCAGCTACCCGGGGACTAGCGGGTTTGAGCAGTTCTTC	CASSYPGTSGFEQFF
.	.	TRBJ1-3	TRBV3-1/TRBV3-2	TGTGCCAGCAACCCTGGGGGGGCGCGAAACACCATATATTTT	CASNPGGARNTIYF
.	.	TRBJ1-6	TRBV5-1	TGCGCCAGCAGCTTCAACTCAGCAGAAAGAGGTTCACCCCTCCACTTT	CASSFNSAERGSPLHF
.	TRBD2	TRBJ2-3	TRBV4-1	TGCGCCAGCAGCCAATGGACTAGTGAAGATACGCAGTATTTT	CASSQWTSEDTQYF
.	.	TRBJ1-6	TRBV19	TGTGCCAGTAGTATTCAGGTAGGACTACCTAATTCACCCCTCCACTTT	CASSIQVGLPNSPLHF
few	TRBD1	TRBJ1-2	TRBV5-4	TGTGCCAGCAGCTCGGGGACAGGACTAGCTAACTATGGCTACACCTTC	CASSSGTGLANYGYTF
once	TRBD1	TRBJ1-2	TRBV11-2	TGTGCCAGCAGCTCCGGGAGGGGACAGGGGAAGGGGTTTGGCTACACCTTC	CASSSGRGQGKGFGYTF
.	.	TRBJ1-5	TRBV9	TGTGCCAGCAGCCCTGGCGGTTGGCAGAGCAATCAGCCCCAGCATTTT	CASSPGGWQSNQPQHF
once	.	TRBJ1-4	TRBV7-9	TGTGCCAGCAGCTTAGCCGACAGAGAAAAACTGTTTTTT	CASSLADREKLFF
.	TRBD1	TRBJ2-2	TRBV15	TGTGCCACCAGCAGGGGGGACAGGGAGAACACCGGGGAGCTGTTTTTT	CATSRGDRENTGELFF
.	TRBD1	TRBJ2-7	TRBV9	TGTGCCAGCAGCGTAGGGGACAGGTCCTACGAGCAGTACTTC	CASSVGDRSYEQYF
many	.	TRBJ2-5	TRBV3-1/TRBV3-2	TGTGCCAGCAGCCAATTCCGGATGGAGCGCCAAGAGACCCAGTACTTC	CASSQFRMERQETQYF
few	.	TRBJ2-2	TRBV4-2	TGTGCCAGCAGCCAAGGACGGGGTACCGGGGAGCTGTTTTTT	CASSQGRGTGELFF
.	.	TRBJ1-2	TRBV5-4	TGTGCCACCAAACCGGGAAACCTCAACTATGGCTACACCTTC	CATKPGNLNYGYTF
.	TRBD1	TRBJ1-6	TRBV27	TGTGCCAGCAGTCCTCCCGGGACAGGGGGTCGGACCCTCCACTTT	CASSPPGTGGRTLHF
.	.	TRBJ1-2	TRBV5-6	TGTGCCAGCAGCGCCCCTTCAGGGAGGAATTTTGGCTACACCTTC	CASSAPSGRNFGYTF
once	TRBD2	TRBJ2-1	TRBV7-2	TGTGCCAGCAGCTTAACGGTGAAGCGGGGCAATGAGCAGTTCTTC	CASSLTVKRGNEQFF
few	TRBD1	TRBJ1-3	TRBV19	TGTGCCAGTAGTAGAGGGGGCTTTACTGAAAACACCATATATTTT	CASSRGGFTENTIYF
.	TRBD1	TRBJ1-5	TRBV18	TGTGCCAGCTCACGGGACAGGGGGCTAAGCAATCAGCCCCAGCATTTT	CASSRDRGLSNQPQHF
.	TRBD1	TRBJ1-3	TRBV20-1	TGCAGTGCTAGTGAGGGGGCTGCAGGAAACACCATATATTTT	CSASEGAAGNTIYF
.	TRBD2	TRBJ2-1	TRBV18	TGTGCCAGCTCACCAGGGGGACTACGCAATGAGCAGTTCTTC	CASSPGGLRNEQFF
.	.	TRBJ1-3	TRBV11-3	TGTGCCAGCAGCCCTAACTCTGGAAACACCATATATTTT	CASSPNSGNTIYF
.	.	TRBJ1-6	TRBV5-1	TGCGCCAGCAGCGCCGGACTGACCCGCCTCTCCTATAATTCACCCCTCCACTTT	CASSAGLTRLSYNSPLHF
.	.	TRBJ1-2	TRBV7-6	TGTGCCAGCAGCTTAGGCCCTACCTCAGGATTGTTAGGCTACACCTTC	CASSLGPTSGLLGYTF
few	TRBD1	TRBJ2-7	TRBV5-1	TGCGCCAGCAGCCCAAGGCCGGGACAGGGGGCCAACGAGCAGTACTTC	CASSPRPGQGANEQYF
.	TRBD1	TRBJ1-2	TRBV10-3	TGTGCCATCAGTGTGGGGACAGGGGGCGTCTATGGCTACACCTTC	CAISVGTGGVYGYTF
.	TRBD2	TRBJ2-7	TRBV6-1	TGTGCCAGCAGTGAGAGGCGGACTAGCGGGAGGGGTTCCTACGAGCAGTACTTC	CASSERRTSGRGSYEQYF